The 18 T cell receptor beta chains presented below share a single source sample, sequenced in a study of blood T cells in healthy people across ages. With a J-beta primer mix and a sample-barcoded 5' primer, a second PCR ran about 7 to 11 cycles. In TCRdb, the 5' RACE reads were re-called with MiXCR into one record per CDR3 protein. The sample includes 850,000 to 1,300,000 distinct CDR3 sequences, roughly 45% seen only once; the top ten take 15% to 20%. Material: blood. These receptors were obtained from a woman aged 55 to 70 in good health.

In this sample, this clonotype turned up a few times. This rearrangement joins TRBV27 to TRBJ2-5, with 7 bases that match TRBD2. Trimming at V came to 2 bases and at J to 4 bases, leaving 7 bases not matched to a gene. Looked up from germline, CDR1 is MNHEY and CDR2 is SMNVEV (reference sequence). This CDR3 contains 15 residues. The CDR3 region is CASSLEGREGETQYF. The CDR3 DNA follows: TGTGCCAGCAGTTTAGAGGGCAGGGAGGGAGAGACCCAGTACTTC.

V gene TRBV7-9 combines with J gene TRBJ2-7; 12 bases agree with TRBD2. J lost 0 bases, V lost 7 bases, and 4 bases had no gene match. This CDR3 has 15 residues. Per the germline V gene, CDR1 is SEHNR and CDR2 is FQNEAQ (reference sequence). The CDR3 here is CASNPSGRGSYEQYF. The CDR3 nucleotides are TGTGCCAGCAACCCTAGCGGGAGGGGCTCCTACGAGCAGTACTTC.

This clonotype was counted only a few times. This chain links TRBV7-6 with TRBJ2-7; weak D call: TRBD2 (5 bases). This CDR3 region has 15 residues. CDR1 and CDR2 (germline): SGHVS, FNYEAQ. Trimming stripped 5 bases from V and 1 base from J, with 15 bases between. The CDR3: CASSNRPGVSYEQYF. The CDR3 coding sequence is TGTGCCAGCAGCAACCGGCCCGGGGTATCCTACGAGCAGTACTTC.

This chain connects TRBV4-1 to TRBJ1-2, with D possibly being TRBD1 (5 bases). The CDR3 extends over 17 amino acids. The V end lost 1 base, the J end lost 0 bases, and 15 bases lay between the germline ends. Germline V CDR1 and CDR2: MGHRA, YSYEKL. Here the CDR3 reads CASSQGGGDLPNYGYTF. In nucleotides, the CDR3 is TGCGCCAGCAGCCAAGGTGGGGGAGACTTACCTAACTATGGCTACACCTTC.

There are a few counts of this clonotype. The CDR3 DNA is TGCGCCAGCAGCCCGGAGGGGGGTAGCTCCTACAATGAGCAGTTCTTC. Its protein is CASSPEGGSSYNEQFF. V is TRBV5-1 and J is TRBJ2-1; either TRBD1 or TRBD2 may fit D (6 bases each). CDR3 length: 16 amino acids. V was shortened by 4 bases and J by 0 bases, with 14 bases between the two germline ends. Per germline, CDR1 SGHRS and CDR2 YFSETQ.

This clonotype has only a few counts. The CDR3 region has the DNA TGTGCCAGCAGCCCGGACAGGGAGAACACTGAAGCTTTCTTT. The encoded protein is CASSPDRENTEAFF. The chain links TRBV7-3 to TRBJ1-1; TRBD1 matches at 8 bases. The CDR3 runs to 14 residues. J lost 1 base, V lost 5 bases, and 3 bases had no gene match. In germline, CDR1 is SGHTA, CDR2 FQGTGA. The whole variable domain, filled in from reference TRBV7-3 and TRBJ1-1, reads GAGVSQTPSNKVTEKGKYVELRCDPISGHTALYWYRQSLGQGPEFLIYFQGTGAADDSGLPNDRFFAVRPEGSVSTLKIQRTERGDSAVYLCASSPDRENTEAFFGQGTRLTVV.

This sequence joins TRBV20-1 and TRBJ1-1; possibly TRBD1 for D (5 bases). Germline V gene lookup returns CDR1 DFQATT and CDR2 SNEGSKA (reference sequence). V dropped 0 bases and J dropped 4 bases, with 15 bases sitting between them. The CDR3 has 15 amino acids. The chain's CDR3 is CSARDLGGGGTEAFF. The CDR3 DNA sequence: TGCAGTGCTAGAGATCTTGGGGGGGGTGGCACTGAAGCTTTCTTT.

This clonotype was found a few times. The chain has TRBV5-1 and TRBJ2-3, with D uncertain. The CDR3 runs 16 residues. Germline CDR1 is SGHRS and CDR2 is YFSETQ. The V end lost 0 bases, the J end lost 3 bases, and 14 bases lay between the germline ends. This chain's CDR3 is CASSLGAAAQTDTQYF. The CDR3 nucleotides are TGCGCCAGCAGCTTGGGCGCGGCTGCCCAAACAGATACGCAGTATTTT.

The rearrangement uses TRBV21-1 and TRBJ2-1; the D call in the table, TRBD1, was not verified against the DNA. TRBV21-1 counts as a pseudogene. The CDR3 covers 13 residues. The CDR3 nucleotides read TGTGCCACTCTGGTCCAGGGAGGCGATGAGCAGTTCTTC. Its protein product is CATLVQGGDEQFF.

The chain couples TRBV7-9 to TRBJ2-1; D unresolved. Germline V gene sequence: CDR1 SEHNR, CDR2 FQNEAQ (reference sequence). V was clipped by 7 bases and J by 8 bases, with 9 bases between them. This CDR3 is 11 amino acids long. The CDR3 DNA reads as TGTGCCAGCAACACTAACGATGAGCAGTTCTTC. Its translation: CASNTNDEQFF. Using reference TRBV7-9 and TRBJ2-1 for the parts outside the CDR3, the full variable domain is DTGVSQNPRHKITKRGQNVTFRCDPISEHNRLYWYRQTLGQGPEFLTYFQNEAQLEKSRLLSDRFSAERPKGSFSTLEIQRTEQGDSAMYLCASNTNDEQFFGPGTRLTVL.

This chain links TRBV7-6 with TRBJ2-2, with 11 bases matching TRBD2. Germline V lookup: CDR1 SGHVS, CDR2 FNYEAQ. The CDR3 covers 14 residues. J lost 3 bases, V lost 8 bases, and 2 bases had no gene match. The CDR3 protein is CASQLAGDTGELFF. The CDR3 nucleotides are TGTGCCAGCCAACTAGCGGGAGACACCGGGGAGCTGTTTTTT.

In this sample, this clonotype turned up a few times. The rearrangement joins TRBV20-1 to TRBJ1-1; D gene unclear. Germline V CDR1 and CDR2: DFQATT, SNEGSKA (reference sequence). The CDR3 consists of 11 residues. Trimming removed 6 bases at V and 1 base at J, with 6 bases between. This CDR3 reads CSAERNTEAFF. The CDR3 DNA sequence: TGCAGTGCCGAGAGGAACACTGAAGCTTTCTTT.

V and J are TRBV6-1 and TRBJ2-4; D is possibly TRBD1 or TRBD2 (6 bases each). The CDR3 spans 18 residues. Germline lookup yields CDR1 MNHNS and CDR2 SASEGT. V gave up 6 bases and J gave up 1 base, with 22 bases separating them. CDR3 in DNA: TGTGCCAGCAGACCCCCTGGAGCGGAGGGGGAGGCCAAAAACATTCAGTACTTC. Amino acid sequence: CASRPPGAEGEAKNIQYF.

The rearrangement joins TRBV10-3 to TRBJ2-1; D ambiguous. V was cut by 3 bases and J by 7 bases, with 10 bases left in between. Germline V gives CDR1 ENHRY, CDR2 SYGVKD. The CDR3 contains 13 residues. CDR3 region: CAISDGWGNEQFF. The CDR3 DNA reads TGTGCCATCAGTGATGGGTGGGGAAATGAGCAGTTCTTC.

This clonotype came up once. V gene TRBV15 combines with J gene TRBJ2-3; D could derive from TRBD1 or TRBD2 (6 bases each). Germline CDR1 and CDR2: LNHNV and YYDKDF (reference sequence). V dropped 3 bases and J dropped 6 bases, with 16 bases sitting between them. This CDR3 region has 15 residues. The DNA for the CDR3 is TGTGCCACCAGCAGCCATCCCGGGGGCCGGGATACGCAGTATTTT. Residues: CATSSHPGGRDTQYF.

This clonotype was seen more than once but under ten times. This rearrangement joins TRBV29-1 to TRBJ1-2; 8 bases are shared with TRBD1. CDR1 SQVTM and CDR2 ANQGSEA come from the germline V gene. V lost 7 bases and J lost 7; bases outside the gene matches: 11. This CDR3 spans 13 amino acids. CDR3 nucleotide sequence: TGCAGCGCCCGGTCAGGGGGCTCTGGTGGCTACACCTTC. Protein product: CSARSGGSGGYTF.

As for this clonotype: This could be a read error, since a much larger clone is one nucleotide away. This chain joins TRBV27 and TRBJ1-2; D not resolved. The CDR3 sequence is 18 residues long. The V end lost 0 bases, the J end lost 3 bases, and 20 bases lay between the germline ends. In germline, CDR1 is MNHEY, CDR2 SMNVEV (reference sequence). The DNA of the CDR3 is TGTGCCAGCAGTTTATCTCGGGATTCGACCAGGTTGCACTATGGCTACACCTTC. This sequence encodes CASSLSRDSTRLHYGYTF.

The chain uses TRBV29-1 and TRBJ2-6, with D possibly called TRBD1 or TRBD2 (5 bases each). V lost 8 bases and J lost 0, with 14 bases in between. Germline-derived CDR1 and CDR2 are SQVTM and ANQGSEA. The CDR3 covers 15 residues. DNA for the CDR3: TGCAGCATCCGAGGGACCGCCTCTGGGGCCAACGTCCTGACTTTC. This encodes CSIRGTASGANVLTF.